The T cell receptor (beta chain) described here comes from a study of PD-L1 blockade in urothelial cancer. Overall study: Male patients with bladder-origin urothelial cancer numbered about nine tenths of the roughly 29. Overall study findings and caveats: Better survival was predicted when blood TCR clonality before treatment fell below the median.

Noted time point: pretreatment peripheral blood. Patient sample counts ranged from 1 to 8, pretreatment and on-treatment. A remark on this clone: Its specificity is unknown.

In germline, CDR1 is MNHNY, CDR2 SVGAGI (reference sequence). CDR3 size: 15 residues. Trimming removed 6 bases from V and 0 bases from J; junction bases left unmatched: 5. Synthetic spike-ins, TCR analog templates, were added into each PCR. Assay used: immunoSEQ multiplex PCR; TCRdb lists only in-frame clones, some missing. This table holds around 82,000 clones, 65% to 85% found once. This rearrangement joins TRBV6-6 to TRBJ1-3, with 7 bases lining up with TRBD1. The sequence came from a man in his fifties or sixties with urothelial cancer. The starting material was PBMCs, obtained around atezolizumab (anti-PD-L1) treatment. CDR3 sequence reads: CASRTTGVSGNTIYF. The CDR3 nucleotides are TGTGCCAGCAGAACAACAGGGGTCTCTGGAAACACCATATATTTT.